This passage covers 10 T cell receptor beta chains from one sample sequenced in a study of Graves' ophthalmopathy and Graves' hyperthyroidism. As the template, RNA transcripts were used to amplify TCR beta CDR3 regions. First-round RT-PCR used HTBI primers; second-round multiplex PCR followed. MiXCR was run by TCRdb on the multiplex PCR reads, yielding one entry per CDR3 protein. The repertoire has around 1,000,000 distinct CDR3 sequences, about 38% of them found once; the top ten carry over 8.5%. Material for sequencing was peripheral blood or thyroid tissue (not recorded which). These TCRs come from an adult man with Graves' hyperthyroidism.

In its sample, this clonotype was seen a few times. CDR3 protein: CASNLPGWGHTNTGELFF. The CDR3, as DNA: TGTGCCAGTAATCTCCCCGGGTGGGGACACACGAACACCGGGGAGCTGTTTTTT. This rearrangement joins TRBV19 to TRBJ2-2, with TRBD1 as a possible D gene (6 bases). The CDR3 contains 18 residues. Germline CDR1 LNHDA, CDR2 SQIVND (reference sequence). Trimming took 7 bases from V and 0 from J, leaving 21 bases between them.

The chain combines TRBV7-9 with TRBJ2-2; tentative D call: TRBD2 (6 bases). CDR3 length equals 13 residues. The germline V and J ends were trimmed by 7 bases and 9 bases, with 15 bases remaining between them. Germline V gene sequence: CDR1 SEHNR, CDR2 FQNEAQ (reference sequence). The CDR3 DNA sequence: TGTGCCAGCATCCCCCTGCGGGGCAGGGAGCTGTTTTTT. Encoded protein: CASIPLRGRELFF.

This clonotype was seen only a few times. This chain uses TRBV19 with TRBJ2-7; 11 nucleotides line up with TRBD1. Germline V CDR1 and CDR2: LNHDA, SQIVND (reference sequence). The length of the CDR3 is 15 residues. Trimming took 6 bases from V and 4 from J; bases not matched to a gene: 8. CDR3 nucleotides: TGTGCCAGTAGACCGGGGACAGGGGGACTTTACGAGCAGTACTTC. Translating it yields CASRPGTGGLYEQYF.

The chain links TRBV7-9 to TRBJ2-5; 8 nucleotides agree with TRBD1. CDR1 is SEHNR, CDR2 FQNEAQ, per germline (reference sequence). CDR3 length equals 14 residues. J was trimmed by 4 bases and V by 7 bases; bases with no gene match: 8. CDR3 protein: CASTQGAGRETQYF. Here the CDR3 DNA reads TGTGCCAGCACCCAGGGGGCAGGGCGAGAGACCCAGTACTTC.

This clonotype turned up a few times. This sequence joins TRBV27 and TRBJ1-2, with 8 bases lining up with TRBD1. The junction had 9 bases not matched to a gene; V was cut back by 8 bases and J by 4 bases. CDR3 length equals 14 residues. Germline V gene sequence: CDR1 MNHEY, CDR2 SMNVEV (reference sequence). The CDR3 is CASGTQGQAYGYTF. In DNA, the CDR3 is TGTGCCAGCGGGACCCAGGGACAGGCCTATGGCTACACCTTC.

The gene calls are TRBV29-1 and TRBJ2-6, with TRBD1 identical over 9 bases. V shed 6 bases and J 8 bases; nucleotides not matched to a gene: 5. The germline CDR1 and CDR2 sequences are SQVTM and ANQGSEA. The CDR3 sequence is 13 residues long. The CDR3 here is CSVRTGVPNVLTF. The CDR3 DNA sequence: TGCAGCGTCCGGACAGGGGTACCCAACGTCCTGACTTTC.

This clonotype was observed a few times. V usage is TRBV7-9 and J usage is TRBJ2-5; 13 nucleotides align to TRBD2. From germline, CDR1 is SEHNR and CDR2 FQNEAQ (reference sequence). Trimming removed 6 bases from V and 5 bases from J; junction bases left unmatched: 9. The CDR3 totals 16 residues. The CDR3 reads CASRPTSGRATETQYF. CDR3 coding DNA: TGTGCCAGCAGGCCAACTAGCGGGAGGGCGACGGAGACCCAGTACTTC. Complete variable domain (other parts from reference TRBV7-9 and TRBJ2-5): DTGVSQNPRHKITKRGQNVTFRCDPISEHNRLYWYRQTLGQGPEFLTYFQNEAQLEKSRLLSDRFSAERPKGSFSTLEIQRTEQGDSAMYLCASRPTSGRATETQYFGPGTRLLVL.

As to this clonotype: Mismatch with germline at one junction end may stem from a read error. V gene TRBV10-3 combines with J gene TRBJ2-7; D possibly corresponds to TRBD2 (6 bases). Germline V lookup: CDR1 ENHRY, CDR2 SYGVKD. This CDR3 comprises 15 residues. The DNA for the CDR3 is TGTGCCATCAGTTACCCGCTGGGAGGTCTTGACGAACAGTACTTC. It encodes CAISYPLGGLDEQYF.

There are many counts of this clonotype. This sequence joins TRBV24-1 and TRBJ2-2; TRBD1 aligns across 10 bases. CDR1 is KGHDR and CDR2 is SFDVKD in the germline V gene. The CDR3 loop spans 14 amino acids. The V segment lost 9 bases and the J segment 5 bases; nucleotides outside the gene matches: 5. In DNA form, the CDR3 reads TGTGCCACCCGGCGGACAGGGGGGACCGGGGAGCTGTTTTTT. Protein: CATRRTGGTGELFF.

This clonotype was counted a few times. The chain employs TRBV6-5 and TRBJ2-5, with TRBD1 as a possible D gene (5 bases). CDR3 length equals 14 residues. Germline V CDR1 and CDR2: MNHEY, SVGAGI. The V and J ends lost 7 bases and 9 bases respectively, with 21 bases between them. The CDR3 DNA follows: TGTGCCAGCACCCCACCGGGCATAGTAGGGGCCCAGTACTTC. Translation gives CASTPPGIVGAQYF.